The present entry profiles one T cell receptor beta chain with its context. Its antigen is undetermined. V was cut by 5 bases and J by 4 bases, with 11 bases left in between. The CDR3 covers 14 residues. Germline V gene lookup returns CDR1 KGHDR and CDR2 SFDVKD. TCRdb used MiXCR to reprocess the 5' RACE reads, holding one entry per CDR3 protein. Among fewer than 400,000 distinct CDR3 sequences listed, less than 10% were seen once. These data come from a study of CD8 T cells in ankylosing spondylitis. Study observations and caveats: A TCR beta motif of fewer than ten highly homologous variants seemed to mark ankylosing spondylitis blood.

The receptor was isolated from a male donor with ankylosing spondylitis. The sequencing input was blood, either unsorted or a sorted T cell fraction (not recorded which). The chain uses TRBV24-1 and TRBJ2-1; perhaps TRBD1 as D (5 bases). CDR3 bases: TGTGCCACCAGTGTTCAGGGTGAATACAATGAGCAGTTCTTC. Protein: CATSVQGEYNEQFF.